Listed below are T cell receptor beta chains from one sample, sequenced in a study of CD8+ T cells in alopecia areata. Clones were sequenced by immunoSEQ multiplex PCR, and TCRdb holds only the in-frame ones, with some missing. Here the sample spans 150,000 to 200,000 clones, about 70% being singletons. Specimen: CD8+ T cells sorted from blood, collected at week 0. These receptors came from a human donor with alopecia areata. Both conserved end residues are part of each CDR3. The D gene is left open where the match is weak. The size of a clone is reported for some rows only, either as once, few or many, or as a class for expanded clones.

j_call | d_call | v_call | clone_size | cdr3_nt | cdr3_aa
TRBJ2-1 | TRBD2 | TRBV4-1 | . | TGCGCCAGCAGCCAAGGACTAGCGGGGGGGATTTACAATGAGCAGTTCTTC | CASSQGLAGGIYNEQFF
TRBJ2-5 | . | TRBV18 | few | TGTGCCAGCTCACTTTACGGGACACCCAAAGAGACCCAGTACTTC | CASSLYGTPKETQYF
TRBJ2-7 | . | TRBV11-2 | . | TGTGCCAGCAGCTTAGCCTACAGGGCTGGGGAGCAGTACTTC | CASSLAYRAGEQYF
TRBJ2-3 | . | TRBV4-2 | . | TGTGCCAGCAGCCAAGACAGGGAGGCGCAGTATTTT | CASSQDREAQYF
TRBJ2-3 | . | TRBV6-1 | few | TGTGCCAGCAGTGAAGTCGGGACAGATACGCAGTATTTT | CASSEVGTDTQYF
TRBJ2-1 | . | TRBV11-2 | once | TGTGCCAGCAGCTTAGAGGAGGGATCCACCTACAATGAGCAGTTCTTC | CASSLEEGSTYNEQFF
TRBJ2-1 | . | TRBV29-1 | . | TGCAGCGTTGAAGGTGGGATCGGGTACAATGAGCAGTTCTTC | CSVEGGIGYNEQFF
TRBJ1-2 | . | TRBV6-1 | . | TGTGCCAGCAGTGAAGCAGGGGTCTATGGCTACACCTTC | CASSEAGVYGYTF
TRBJ1-3 | . | TRBV13 | . | TGTGCCAGCAGCGTGGGTCGCGGAAACACCATATATTTT | CASSVGRGNTIYF
TRBJ1-1 | . | TRBV29-1 | . | TGCAGCGTTGTCCAGAACACTGAAGCTTTCTTT | CSVVQNTEAFF
TRBJ1-1 | . | TRBV29-1 | . | TGCAGCGTTGAAGAACGAACGGCTTTCTTT | CSVEERTAFF
TRBJ2-1 | . | TRBV9 | . | TGTGCCAGCAGCGTAATTAGAGACAATGAGCAGTTCTTC | CASSVIRDNEQFF
TRBJ2-7 | TRBD2 | TRBV10-3 | . | TGTGCCGCCAAAGGGGCTAGCGGGGACCCCTACGAGCAGTACTTC | CAAKGASGDPYEQYF
TRBJ2-7 | . | TRBV30 | . | TGTGCCTGGGATGGACAGTACCAGTACGAGCAGTACTTC | CAWDGQYQYEQYF
TRBJ1-6 | . | TRBV30 | . | TGTGCCTGGAGTCCGTTGGGACATTTTAATTCACCCCTCCACTTT | CAWSPLGHFNSPLHF
TRBJ2-7 | . | TRBV5-6 | . | TGTGCCAGCAGCTCGGAGAGACAGGTCAACTACGAGCAGTACTTC | CASSSERQVNYEQYF
TRBJ2-7 | . | TRBV14 | . | TGTGCCAGCAGCCCCTCGGACAAATCCTACGAGCAGTACTTC | CASSPSDKSYEQYF
TRBJ2-7 | . | TRBV6-5 | . | TGTGCCAGCAGTTACTCGTCAGAATCCTACGAGCAGTACTTC | CASSYSSESYEQYF
TRBJ2-7 | . | TRBV4-1 | . | TGCGCCAGCAGCCAAGATCGGATGGGGGGGCCGCGGGAGCAGTACTTC | CASSQDRMGGPREQYF
TRBJ2-3 | TRBD2 | TRBV5-1 | . | TGCGCCAGCAGCATCCGACTAGCGGGGAGAACTAGCACAGATACGCAGTATTTT | CASSIRLAGRTSTDTQYF
TRBJ2-1 | TRBD2 | TRBV10-2 | few | TGCGCCAGCAGTCTAGCGGGGGGGCTGGGTGAGCAGTTCTTC | CASSLAGGLGEQFF
TRBJ1-1 | . | TRBV29-1 | . | TGCAGCGTTGAGTCTACAGTGAACACTGAAGCTTTCTTT | CSVESTVNTEAFF
TRBJ2-1 | TRBD1 | TRBV5-6 | . | TGTGCCAGCAGCTCCACTCGGACAGGGGGAACCTACAATGAGCAGTTCTTC | CASSSTRTGGTYNEQFF
TRBJ2-2 | . | TRBV7-9 | few | TGTGCCAGCAGCCAAGACACCGCCGGGGAGCTGTTTTTT | CASSQDTAGELFF
TRBJ2-3 | TRBD1 | TRBV15 | . | TGTGCCACCAGCAGAGGACAGGGGGAGAGGGTGGATACGCAGTATTTT | CATSRGQGERVDTQYF
TRBJ2-7 | . | TRBV5-6 | . | TGTGCCAGCAGCCCGGGGGCCGTATACGAGCAGTACTTC | CASSPGAVYEQYF
TRBJ1-2 | . | TRBV7-2 | . | TGTGCCAGCAGCTTTTACCAGGGGCGATGGGGCTATGGCTACACCTTC | CASSFYQGRWGYGYTF
TRBJ1-6 | TRBD1 | TRBV15 | . | TGTGCCACCAGCAGAGATTGGAGGGGGCCACCCCTCCACTTT | CATSRDWRGPPLHF
TRBJ1-1 | . | TRBV19 | few | TGTGCCAGTAGTCAAGGACCGTCGAACACTGAAGCTTTCTTT | CASSQGPSNTEAFF
TRBJ2-1 | TRBD2 | TRBV13 | . | TGTGCCAGCTCAGCGGGGGCCATATATGAGCAGTTCTTC | CASSAGAIYEQFF
TRBJ1-5 | TRBD1 | TRBV27 | few | TGTGCCAGCAGAAATGTGGGACAGGGGGATCAGCCCCAGCATTTT | CASRNVGQGDQPQHF
TRBJ2-1 | . | TRBV6-5 | few | TGTGCCAGCAGTCGTCCCGGGACGCCTTACAATGAGCAGTTCTTC | CASSRPGTPYNEQFF
TRBJ1-4 | TRBD1 | TRBV12-5 | few | TGTGCTAGTGGTTTGGGGACAGGGACTAATGAAAAACTGTTTTTT | CASGLGTGTNEKLFF
TRBJ2-7 | TRBD2 | TRBV2 | . | TGTGCCAGTATGATGGCGGGGGGGTACTACGAGCAGTACTTC | CASMMAGGYYEQYF
TRBJ2-5 | . | TRBV7-9 | . | TGTGCCAGCAGCTTCGGCCCCACCACACGCACGCAGACCCAGTACTTC | CASSFGPTTRTQTQYF
TRBJ1-4 | . | TRBV29-1 | . | TGCAGCGTGGATGATGAGGATGAAAAACTGTTTTTT | CSVDDEDEKLFF
TRBJ1-2 | . | TRBV13 | . | TGTGCCAGCAGCTTACAGGGATCCGTGAACTATGGCTACACCTTC | CASSLQGSVNYGYTF
TRBJ2-5 | . | TRBV5-6 | . | TGTGCCAGCAGCTTGGGGCGGGGCCAGACCCAGTACTTC | CASSLGRGQTQYF
TRBJ1-1 | . | TRBV2 | . | TGTGCCAGCAGTGAAGCGTATGGCAGGATGAACACTGAAGCTTTCTTT | CASSEAYGRMNTEAFF
TRBJ2-3 | . | TRBV15 | . | TGTGCCACCAGCAGAACAAGGACAGCCTACACAGATACGCAGTATTTT | CATSRTRTAYTDTQYF
TRBJ2-1 | . | TRBV15 | . | TGTGCCACCAGCACAGCCTACAATGAGCAGTTCTTC | CATSTAYNEQFF
TRBJ2-1 | TRBD1 | TRBV6-5 | once | TGTGCCAGCAGACAGGGGAACAATGAGCAGTTCTTC | CASRQGNNEQFF
TRBJ1-5 | TRBD1 | TRBV9 | . | TGTGCCAGCAGCGAGGGGGACAGGGAAAGGGAGCCCCAGCATTTT | CASSEGDREREPQHF
TRBJ2-2 | . | TRBV6-1 | . | TGTGCCAGCAGTGAAGGACAGGAGGTGTCCGGGGAGCTGTTTTTT | CASSEGQEVSGELFF
TRBJ2-1 | . | TRBV9 | . | TGTGCCAGCAGCGTAGGGGACTGGGCCTACAATGAGCAGTTCTTC | CASSVGDWAYNEQFF
TRBJ2-5 | TRBD2 | TRBV5-1 | . | TGCGCCAGCAGCCCCCCTCAACTAGCGGGGACGAACCAAGAGACCCAGTACTTC | CASSPPQLAGTNQETQYF